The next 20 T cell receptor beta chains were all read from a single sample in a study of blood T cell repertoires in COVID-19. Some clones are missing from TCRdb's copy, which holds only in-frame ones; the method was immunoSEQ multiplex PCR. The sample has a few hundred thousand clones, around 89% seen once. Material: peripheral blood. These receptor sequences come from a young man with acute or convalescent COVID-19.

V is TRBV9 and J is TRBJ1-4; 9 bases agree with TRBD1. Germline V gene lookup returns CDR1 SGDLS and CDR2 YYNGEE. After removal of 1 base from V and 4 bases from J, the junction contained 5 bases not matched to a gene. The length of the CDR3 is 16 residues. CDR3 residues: CASSVNPGQGNEKLFF. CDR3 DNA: TGTGCCAGCAGCGTAAACCCGGGACAGGGTAATGAAAAACTGTTTTTT.

The CDR3 coding sequence is TGTGCCAGCTCCCAACAGGGGGAGACCCAGTACTTC. Amino acids: CASSQQGETQYF. This sequence joins TRBV18 and TRBJ2-5, with 7 nucleotides matching TRBD1. The CDR3 extends over 12 amino acids. CDR1 and CDR2 (germline): KGHSH, LQKENI. V lost 6 bases and J lost 5; bases outside the gene matches: 3.

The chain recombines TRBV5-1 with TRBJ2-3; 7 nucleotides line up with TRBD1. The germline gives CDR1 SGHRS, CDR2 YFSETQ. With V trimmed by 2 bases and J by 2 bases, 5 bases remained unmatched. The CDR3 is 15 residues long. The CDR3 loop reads CASSFSDRVTDTQYF. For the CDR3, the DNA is TGCGCCAGCAGCTTTAGTGACAGGGTCACAGATACGCAGTATTTT.

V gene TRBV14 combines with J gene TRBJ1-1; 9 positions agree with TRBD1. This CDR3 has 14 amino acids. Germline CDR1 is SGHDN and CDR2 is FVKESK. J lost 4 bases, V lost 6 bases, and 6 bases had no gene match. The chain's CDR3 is CASSRQGGGTEAFF. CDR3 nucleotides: TGTGCCAGCAGTCGACAGGGGGGTGGCACTGAAGCTTTCTTT.

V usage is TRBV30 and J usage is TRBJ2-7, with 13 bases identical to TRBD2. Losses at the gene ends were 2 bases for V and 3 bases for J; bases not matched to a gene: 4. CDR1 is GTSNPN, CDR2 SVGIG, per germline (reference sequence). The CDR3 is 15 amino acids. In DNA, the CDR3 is TGTGCCTGGAGTATCTGGACTAGCGGGAGCTACGAGCAGTACTTC. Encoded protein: CAWSIWTSGSYEQYF.

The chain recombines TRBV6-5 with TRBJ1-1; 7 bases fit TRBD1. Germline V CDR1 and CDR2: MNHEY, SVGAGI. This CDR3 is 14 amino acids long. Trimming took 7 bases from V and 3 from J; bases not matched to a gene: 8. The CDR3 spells CASTKGQAYTEAFF. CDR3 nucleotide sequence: TGTGCCAGCACCAAAGGACAGGCCTACACTGAAGCTTTCTTT.

The CDR3 region is CASGASGGPGEQYF. DNA for the CDR3: TGTGCCAGCGGGGCTAGCGGGGGTCCTGGCGAGCAGTACTTC. This chain links TRBV6-6 with TRBJ2-7, with TRBD2 matching 10 bases. With V trimmed by 8 bases and J by 6 bases, 10 bases remained unmatched. CDR1 and CDR2 (germline): MNHNY, SVGAGI (reference sequence). The CDR3 totals 14 residues.

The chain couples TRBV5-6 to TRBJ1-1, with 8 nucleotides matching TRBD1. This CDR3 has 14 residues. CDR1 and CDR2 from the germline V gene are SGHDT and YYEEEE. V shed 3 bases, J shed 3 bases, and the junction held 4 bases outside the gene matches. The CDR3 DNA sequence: TGTGCCAGCAGCTCGACAGGGGAGTACACTGAAGCTTTCTTT. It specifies CASSSTGEYTEAFF.

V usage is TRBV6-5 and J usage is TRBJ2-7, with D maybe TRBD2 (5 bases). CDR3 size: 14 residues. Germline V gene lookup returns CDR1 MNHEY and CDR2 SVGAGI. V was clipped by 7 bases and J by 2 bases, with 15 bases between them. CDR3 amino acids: CASTAPRGTYEQYF. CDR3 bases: TGTGCCAGCACTGCTCCCCGGGGAACCTACGAGCAGTACTTC.

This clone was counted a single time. The CDR3 region is CASSYGGWTVLNYGYTF. The DNA of the CDR3 is TGTGCCAGCAGTTATGGGGGGTGGACCGTTCTTAACTATGGCTACACCTTC. V gene TRBV28 combines with J gene TRBJ1-2, with a possible D match to TRBD1 (5 bases). The CDR3 is 17 amino acids. Trimming shortened V by 4 bases and J by 1 base, and 19 bases separated the two germline ends. Germline loops: CDR1 MDHEN, CDR2 SYDVKM.

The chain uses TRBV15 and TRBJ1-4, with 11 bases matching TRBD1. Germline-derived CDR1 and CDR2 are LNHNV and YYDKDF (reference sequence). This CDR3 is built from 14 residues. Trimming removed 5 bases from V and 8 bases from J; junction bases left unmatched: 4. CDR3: CATSGGTGGEKLFF. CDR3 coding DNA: TGTGCCACCAGCGGCGGGACAGGGGGGGAAAAACTGTTTTTT. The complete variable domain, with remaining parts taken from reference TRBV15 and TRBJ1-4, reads DAMVIQNPRYQVTQFGKPVTLSCSQTLNHNVMYWYQQKSSQAPKLLFHYYDKDFNNEADTPDNFQSRRPNTSFCFLDIRSPGLGDTAMYLCATSGGTGGEKLFFGSGTQLSVL.

CDR3: CASRKNMNTEAFF. CDR3 bases: TGTGCCAGCAGAAAAAATATGAACACTGAAGCTTTCTTT. The chain carries TRBV2 and TRBJ1-1, with no clear D. There are 13 residues in the CDR3. Germline CDR1 and CDR2: SNHLY and FYNNEI. Trimming removed 6 bases from V and 0 bases from J, with 8 bases in between. The full variable domain, in which reference TRBV2 and TRBJ1-1 provide the parts outside the CDR3, is EPEVTQTPSHQVTQMGQEVILRCVPISNHLYFYWYRQILGQKVEFLVSFYNNEISEKSEIFDDQFSVERPDGSNFTLKIRSTKLEDSAMYFCASRKNMNTEAFFGQGTRLTVV.

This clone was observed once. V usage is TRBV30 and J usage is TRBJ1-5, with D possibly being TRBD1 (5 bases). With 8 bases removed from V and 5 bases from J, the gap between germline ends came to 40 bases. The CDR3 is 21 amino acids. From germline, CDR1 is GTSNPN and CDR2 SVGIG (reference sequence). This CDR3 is CAPQRADNLNPRRQSHQPQHF. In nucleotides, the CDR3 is TGTGCCCCACAACGTGCGGACAACCTCAACCCGCGACGCCAAAGCCATCAGCCCCAGCATTTT.

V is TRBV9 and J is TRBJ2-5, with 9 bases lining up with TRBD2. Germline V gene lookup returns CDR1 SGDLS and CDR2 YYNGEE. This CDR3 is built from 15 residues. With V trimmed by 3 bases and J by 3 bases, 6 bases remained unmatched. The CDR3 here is CASSADGTSKETQYF. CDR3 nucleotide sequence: TGTGCCAGCAGCGCGGACGGGACTAGCAAAGAGACCCAGTACTTC.

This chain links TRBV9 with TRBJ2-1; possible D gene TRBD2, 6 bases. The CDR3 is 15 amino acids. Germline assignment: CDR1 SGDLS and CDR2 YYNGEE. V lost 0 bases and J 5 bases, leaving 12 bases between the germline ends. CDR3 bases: TGTGCCAGCAGCGTAGATCCCTCGGGGGACAATGAGCAGTTCTTC. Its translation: CASSVDPSGDNEQFF. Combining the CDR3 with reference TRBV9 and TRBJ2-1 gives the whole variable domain DSGVTQTPKHLITATGQRVTLRCSPRSGDLSVYWYQQSLDQGLQFLIQYYNGEERAKGNILERFSAQQFPDLHSELNLSSLELGDSALYFCASSVDPSGDNEQFFGPGTRLTVL.

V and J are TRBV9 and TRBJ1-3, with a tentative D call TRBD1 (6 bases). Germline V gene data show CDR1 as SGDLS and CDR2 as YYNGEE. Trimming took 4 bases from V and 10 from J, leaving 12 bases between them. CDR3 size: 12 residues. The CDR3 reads CASSTLRGTIYF. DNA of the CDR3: TGTGCCAGCAGCACGCTAAGGGGGACCATATATTTT.

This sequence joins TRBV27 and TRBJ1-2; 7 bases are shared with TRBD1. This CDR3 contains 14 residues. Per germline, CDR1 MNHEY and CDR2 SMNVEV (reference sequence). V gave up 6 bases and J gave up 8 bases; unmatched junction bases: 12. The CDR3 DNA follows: TGTGCCAGCAGACCTGACAGGGAATCATGGGGCTACACCTTC. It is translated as CASRPDRESWGYTF.

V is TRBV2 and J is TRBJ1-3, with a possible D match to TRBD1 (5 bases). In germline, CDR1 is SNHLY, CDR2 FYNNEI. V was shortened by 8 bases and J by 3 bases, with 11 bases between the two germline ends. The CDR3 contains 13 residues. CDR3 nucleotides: TGTGCCAGCGGGGAGGGGCTTGGAAACACCATATATTTT. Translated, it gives CASGEGLGNTIYF.

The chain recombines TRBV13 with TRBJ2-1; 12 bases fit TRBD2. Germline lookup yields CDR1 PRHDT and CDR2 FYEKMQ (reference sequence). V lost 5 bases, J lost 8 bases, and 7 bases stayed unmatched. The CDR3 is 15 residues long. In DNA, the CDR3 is TGTGCCAGCAGCCTAGCGGGGGGGCAGTTTCATGAGCAGTTCTTC. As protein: CASSLAGGQFHEQFF.

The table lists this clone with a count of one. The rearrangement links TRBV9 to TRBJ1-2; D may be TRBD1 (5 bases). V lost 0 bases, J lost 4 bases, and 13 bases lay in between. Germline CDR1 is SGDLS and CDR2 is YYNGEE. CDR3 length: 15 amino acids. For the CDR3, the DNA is TGTGCCAGCAGCGTAGCGCGGGGGACGGCCTATGGCTACACCTTC. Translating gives CASSVARGTAYGYTF. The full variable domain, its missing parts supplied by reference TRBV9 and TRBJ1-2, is DSGVTQTPKHLITATGQRVTLRCSPRSGDLSVYWYQQSLDQGLQFLIQYYNGEERAKGNILERFSAQQFPDLHSELNLSSLELGDSALYFCASSVARGTAYGYTFGSGTRLTVV.